The 3 T cell receptor beta chains given below trace back to one sample, sequenced in a study of Graves' ophthalmopathy and Graves' hyperthyroidism. CDR3 regions of TCR beta were amplified from RNA transcripts. HTBI-primed first-round RT-PCR preceded second-round multiplex PCR. TCRdb re-called the multiplex PCR reads with MiXCR, one entry per CDR3 protein. Of more than 1,000,000 distinct CDR3 sequences listed, roughly two fifths were seen once; the top ten hold approximately 10%. Material for sequencing was peripheral blood or thyroid tissue (not recorded which). The source is an adult man with Graves' hyperthyroidism.

This clonotype appeared once. At one boundary the junction diverges from the germline segment, which might be a read error. The J gene is TRBJ2-6, the V gene TRBV4-1; D tentatively reads TRBD1 or TRBD2 (6 bases each). CDR1 is MGHRA and CDR2 is YSYEKL in the germline V gene. The CDR3 extends over 16 amino acids. This CDR3 reads CASSHPPRTGANALTF. DNA for the CDR3: TGCGCCAGCAGCCACCCACCTCGAACGGGGGCCAACGCCCTGACTTTC.

This clonotype was seen at least ten times. The V gene is TRBV19, the J gene TRBJ2-6, with unresolved D. CDR1 and CDR2 (germline): LNHDA, SQIVND (reference sequence). The V and J ends lost 9 bases and 0 bases respectively, with 9 bases between them. The CDR3 sequence is 14 residues long. This CDR3 is CASASLSGANVLTF. DNA for the CDR3: TGTGCCAGCGCATCGCTCTCTGGGGCCAACGTCCTGACTTTC.

This clonotype came up many times. V is TRBV2 and J is TRBJ1-1; D not certain. In germline, CDR1 is SNHLY, CDR2 FYNNEI. This CDR3 region has 15 residues. Trimming removed 5 bases from V and 2 bases from J, with 15 bases in between. CDR3 nucleotides: TGTGCCAGCAGTTGGGCCATACTGGATAACACTGAAGCTTTCTTT. Its protein product is CASSWAILDNTEAFF. Using reference TRBV2 and TRBJ1-1 for the parts outside the CDR3, the full variable domain is EPEVTQTPSHQVTQMGQEVILRCVPISNHLYFYWYRQILGQKVEFLVSFYNNEISEKSEIFDDQFSVERPDGSNFTLKIRSTKLEDSAMYFCASSWAILDNTEAFFGQGTRLTVV.